The 28 T cell receptor beta chains given below trace back to one sample, sequenced in a study of vaccination effects on CD4 cells after COVID-19 (dated 2022 in TCRdb). Libraries were constructed by the immunoSEQ multiplex PCR assay. TCRdb re-hosts the immuneACCESS table, in-frame sequences only. Its copies lack some clones; in the studies checked, an unresolved V gene accounts for under half of them, and the cause for the rest is not known. The sample records 65,000 or so clones, 76% of which are singletons. The top ten constitute approximately 3% of the sample. These TCRs are of unknown antigen specificity. To identify antigen-specific CD4+ T cell clonotypes by their expansion, the ViraFEST assay first stimulated PBMC with viral peptide pools and then applied TCR sequencing. After less than eleven days of culture, CD4+ T cells were isolated with the EasySep CD4+ T cell isolation kit. Negative nucleocapsid antibody results before and after vaccination confirmed that the healthy vaccine recipients had no prior SARS-CoV-2 infection.

This sample comprised CD4+ T cells from PBMCs cultured with HCoV-NL63 spike peptides, obtained before COVID-19 vaccination. The sample's cell subset or site, from its label and the paper: HCoV-NL63 spike overlapping peptide pool stimulation. The origin of the receptors is a human donor who received a COVID-19 vaccine.

V usage is TRBV5-1 and J usage is TRBJ1-1; perhaps TRBD1 as D (6 bases). From germline, CDR1 is SGHRS and CDR2 YFSETQ. This CDR3 is built from 14 residues. Trimming pared 0 bases from V and 6 bases from J, leaving 12 bases between. The DNA of the CDR3 is TGCGCCAGCAGCTTGGGGCAGGGGTGGCCTGAAGCTTTCTTT. Amino acids: CASSLGQGWPEAFF.

This clone has only a few counts. This chain links TRBV30 with TRBJ1-2; the match to TRBD1 covers 7 bases. The germline V gene has CDR1 GTSNPN and CDR2 SVGIG (reference sequence). CDR3 size: 13 residues. The trim removed 1 base at V and 4 bases at J, leaving 3 bases unmatched. The CDR3 region is CAWSERQGYGYTF. CDR3 nucleotide sequence: TGTGCCTGGAGTGAACGACAGGGCTATGGCTACACCTTC.

The chain links TRBV6-6 to TRBJ1-6; no clear D gene. Germline V gene sequence: CDR1 MNHNY, CDR2 SVGAGI (reference sequence). V shed 2 bases and J shed 9 bases, with 11 bases lying between them. The CDR3 loop spans 14 amino acids. The CDR3 DNA reads TGTGCCAGCAGTTACGAGGGTAACGGTTCACCCCTCCACTTT. Translation gives CASSYEGNGSPLHF.

V gene TRBV15 combines with J gene TRBJ2-3; D is uncertain. Germline V gene lookup returns CDR1 LNHNV and CDR2 YYDKDF (reference sequence). Trimming shortened V by 4 bases and J by 4 bases, and 6 bases separated the two germline ends. The CDR3 sequence is 12 residues long. Written as DNA, the CDR3 is TGTGCCACCAGCAATTATCCAGATACGCAGTATTTT. Translation: CATSNYPDTQYF.

This chain uses TRBV18 with TRBJ2-3; 11 bases line up with TRBD2. The CDR3 is 15 residues long. Germline values: CDR1 KGHSH, CDR2 LQKENI. The ends lost 6 bases at V and 4 bases at J; junction bases unmatched: 6. CDR3: CASSRLAGRSDTQYF. The DNA of the CDR3 is TGTGCCAGCTCGAGACTAGCGGGGCGATCAGATACGCAGTATTTT.

The genes are TRBV5-4 and TRBJ2-7; D may match TRBD1 or TRBD2 (5 bases each). The CDR3 has 12 amino acids. The V gene's germline CDR1 is SGHNT and CDR2 YYREEE (reference sequence). Deletions cut 3 bases from V and 3 bases from J, with 7 bases between. DNA of the CDR3: TGTGCCAGCAGCTGGGGGAGCTACGAGCAGTACGTC. Encoded protein: CASSWGSYEQYV.

The gene calls are TRBV7-2 and TRBJ1-4, with TRBD1 as a possible D gene (5 bases). V lost 6 bases, J lost 8 bases, and 13 bases lay in between. The CDR3 has 13 amino acids. Looked up from germline, CDR1 is SGHTA and CDR2 is FQGNSA. The CDR3 spells CASSRGVGEKLFF. Written as DNA, the CDR3 is TGTGCCAGCAGTCGGGGGGTCGGAGAAAAACTGTTTTTT.

The genes are TRBV10-3 and TRBJ2-1; D is ambiguous. The germline V gene encodes CDR1 ENHRY and CDR2 SYGVKD. CDR3 size: 13 residues. Trimming removed 2 bases from V and 6 bases from J, with 8 bases in between. The CDR3 sequence: CAISEVVVNEQFF. As DNA, the CDR3 is TGTGCCATCAGTGAGGTAGTAGTCAATGAGCAGTTCTTC.

CDR3 protein: CASSFGRDSGNTIYF. As DNA, the CDR3 is TGCGCCAGCAGCTTCGGACGGGACTCTGGAAACACCATATATTTT. The genes are TRBV4-1 and TRBJ1-3; no reliable D call. This CDR3 is built from 15 residues. Germline V CDR1 and CDR2: MGHRA, YSYEKL. V was clipped by 5 bases and J by 0 bases, with 11 bases between them.

In DNA form, the CDR3 reads TGTGCCAGCACAGGCTCGAACACCGGGGAGCTGTTTTTT. It is translated as CASTGSNTGELFF. This rearrangement joins TRBV6-5 to TRBJ2-2; D is undetermined. Germline-derived CDR1 and CDR2 are MNHEY and SVGAGI. CDR3 size: 13 residues. Trimming took off 7 bases at V and 0 bases at J, with 6 bases between the two ends.

This clone showed up just a few times. J is TRBJ2-3 and V is TRBV6-5; maybe TRBD1 (5 bases). The germline gives CDR1 MNHEY, CDR2 SVGAGI. The V gene lost 0 bases and the J gene lost 4 bases, with 5 bases spanning the gap. CDR3 length equals 13 residues. The CDR3 bases are TGTGCCAGCAGTTACTCCAGGGCAGATACGCAGTATTTT. Protein: CASSYSRADTQYF.

Remarks on this clone: In the same sample, other DNA sequences code for this CDR3. J is TRBJ1-3 and V is TRBV5-1; D remains ambiguous. Trimming cost V 3 bases and J 2 bases, with 6 bases left between them. This CDR3 spans 13 amino acids. Per the germline V gene, CDR1 is SGHRS and CDR2 is YFSETQ. This chain's CDR3 is CASSSGTGNTIYF. CDR3 sequence (DNA): TGCGCCAGCAGCTCCGGGACTGGAAACACCATATATTTT. The full variable domain, rest sourced from reference TRBV5-1 and TRBJ1-3, is KAGVTQTPRYLIKTRGQQVTLSCSPISGHRSVSWYQQTPGQGLQFLFEYFSETQRNKGNFPGRFSGRQFSNSRSEMNVSTLELGDSALYLCASSSGTGNTIYFGEGSWLTVV.

This chain links TRBV28 with TRBJ2-7, with 9 positions matching TRBD1. The CDR3 runs 15 residues. Germline values: CDR1 MDHEN, CDR2 SYDVKM. V lost 5 bases, J lost 5 bases, and 10 bases stayed unmatched. The CDR3 loop is CASSLRDRDIHEQYV. DNA of the CDR3: TGTGCCAGCAGTCTCCGGGACAGGGATATTCACGAGCAGTACGTC.

The rearrangement joins TRBV5-8 to TRBJ2-7, with D possibly TRBD1 on 6 matching bases. This CDR3 is 11 amino acids long. The V gene lost 9 bases and the J gene lost 3 bases, with 10 bases spanning the gap. Per the germline V gene, CDR1 is SGHTS and CDR2 is YDEGEE. This chain's CDR3 is CATQDSYEQYV. In DNA form, the CDR3 reads TGTGCCACCCAGGACAGCTACGAGCAGTACGTC.

This clone came up once. The chain recombines TRBV5-1 with TRBJ1-4; D possibly corresponds to TRBD1 (6 bases). V lost 0 bases and J 8 bases, leaving 11 bases between the germline ends. The CDR3 covers 14 residues. Germline CDR1 is SGHRS and CDR2 is YFSETQ. The CDR3 coding sequence is TGCGCCAGCAGCTTGGGGGGGCTGGGGGAAAAACTGTTTTTT. Its translation is CASSLGGLGEKLFF.

The chain carries TRBV10-3 and TRBJ1-2, with TRBD1 identical over 11 bases. Germline V gene data show CDR1 as ENHRY and CDR2 as SYGVKD. Trimming cost V 6 bases and J 6 bases; bases outside gene matches: 9. This CDR3 has 15 residues. Here the CDR3 reads CAIREGQGAGNGYTF. The CDR3 nucleotides read TGTGCCATCAGGGAAGGACAGGGGGCCGGAAATGGCTACACCTTC.

The chain combines TRBV28 with TRBJ2-5; 8 bases match TRBD1. Germline trimming cut 2 bases from V and 4 bases from J; bases unmatched to any gene: 3. The V gene's germline CDR1 is MDHEN and CDR2 SYDVKM. This CDR3 region has 14 residues. Here the CDR3 reads CASSLPRGPETQYF. The CDR3 coding sequence is TGTGCCAGCAGTTTACCCAGGGGGCCAGAGACCCAGTACTTC. Using reference TRBV28 and TRBJ2-5 for the parts outside the CDR3, the full variable domain is DVKVTQSSRYLVKRTGEKVFLECVQDMDHENMFWYRQDPGLGLRLIYFSYDVKMKEKGDIPEGYSVSREKKERFSLILESASTNQTSMYLCASSLPRGPETQYFGPGTRLLVL.

V usage is TRBV2 and J usage is TRBJ2-7; D not resolved. Germline assignment: CDR1 SNHLY and CDR2 FYNNEI. V was trimmed by 3 bases and J by 1 base, leaving 10 bases between them. CDR3 length: 14 amino acids. The CDR3 sequence is CASSDVSFSYEQYV. The CDR3 DNA reads TGTGCCAGCAGTGATGTTTCATTTTCCTACGAGCAGTACGTC.

This clone was observed a few times. The V call is TRBV5-1, the J call TRBJ2-1, with 7 bases identical to TRBD2. The CDR3 sequence is 16 residues long. CDR1 is SGHRS, CDR2 YFSETQ, per germline. Trimming removed 0 bases from V and 0 bases from J; junction bases left unmatched: 3. CDR3 protein: CASSLDGGSSYNEQFF. DNA of the CDR3: TGCGCCAGCAGCTTGGACGGCGGGAGCTCCTACAATGAGCAGTTCTTC. Together with reference TRBV5-1 and TRBJ2-1, the CDR3 gives the full variable domain: KAGVTQTPRYLIKTRGQQVTLSCSPISGHRSVSWYQQTPGQGLQFLFEYFSETQRNKGNFPGRFSGRQFSNSRSEMNVSTLELGDSALYLCASSLDGGSSYNEQFFGPGTRLTVL.

The chain joins TRBV19 to TRBJ2-2, with 7 bases identical to TRBD2. The CDR3 consists of 15 residues. J gave up 4 bases and V 3 bases, and 5 bases lay outside the gene matches. Germline CDR1 and CDR2: LNHDA and SQIVND (reference sequence). CDR3 in amino acids: CASSILGGLTGELFF. CDR3 nucleotide sequence: TGTGCCAGTAGTATCCTGGGAGGGCTCACCGGGGAGCTGTTTTTT.

The chain links TRBV9 to TRBJ2-1; D gene ambiguous. The V gene lost 0 bases and the J gene lost 2 bases, with 12 bases spanning the gap. This CDR3 has 16 residues. Germline V gene data show CDR1 as SGDLS and CDR2 as YYNGEE. The CDR3 DNA reads TGTGCCAGCAGCGTAGAGTTTATAGAGCCCTACAATGAGCAGTTCTTC. Translation: CASSVEFIEPYNEQFF.

The chain employs TRBV6-6 and TRBJ1-2, with unresolved D. The V and J ends lost 6 bases and 6 bases respectively, with 8 bases between them. Germline assignment: CDR1 MNHNY and CDR2 SVGAGI (reference sequence). The CDR3 spans 11 residues. CDR3 nucleotides: TGTGCCAGCAGCCGGGAGGATGGCTACACCTTC. Its translation is CASSREDGYTF.

CDR3 bases: TGTGCCAGCAGCGCACCGACGACAGGGCCAACGAATCAGCCCCAGCATTTT. This encodes CASSAPTTGPTNQPQHF. This chain links TRBV27 with TRBJ1-5; 7 nucleotides match TRBD1. V was pared by 6 bases and J by 4 bases, with 15 bases of the junction left unmatched. The CDR3 runs 17 residues. CDR1 and CDR2 from the germline V gene are MNHEY and SMNVEV (reference sequence).

This chain links TRBV11-2 with TRBJ1-1; D perhaps matches TRBD1 (5 bases). V lost 3 bases and J 2 bases, leaving 10 bases between the germline ends. The CDR3 contains 14 residues. CDR1 and CDR2 from the germline V gene are SGHAT and FQNNGV. The CDR3: CASSLAGANTEAFF. The CDR3 region has the DNA TGTGCCAGCAGCTTGGCTGGGGCAAACACTGAAGCTTTCTTT. Combining the CDR3 with reference TRBV11-2 and TRBJ1-1 gives the whole variable domain EAGVAQSPRYKIIEKRQSVAFWCNPISGHATLYWYQQILGQGPKLLIQFQNNGVVDDSQLPKDRFSAERLKGVDSTLKIQPAKLEDSAVYLCASSLAGANTEAFFGQGTRLTVV.

The rearrangement joins TRBV7-3 to TRBJ2-1; D possibly corresponds to TRBD1 (6 bases). CDR1 and CDR2 from the germline V gene are SGHTA and FQGTGA. The CDR3 is 16 residues long. With 4 bases removed from V and 5 bases from J, the gap between germline ends came to 18 bases. The DNA of the CDR3 is TGTGCCAGCAGCTCCTTTTCGGGACATGGTGACAATGAGCAGTTCTTC. Amino acid sequence: CASSSFSGHGDNEQFF.

CDR3 in DNA: TGTGCCAGCAGTTACGGGCAGGGGGGAGTCAATGAGCAGTTCTTC. Translation gives CASSYGQGGVNEQFF. V is TRBV6-5 and J is TRBJ2-1; tentatively, D is TRBD1 (7 bases). The V end was cut by 2 bases, the J end by 6 bases, with 14 bases between. Germline assignment: CDR1 MNHEY and CDR2 SVGAGI. CDR3 length: 15 amino acids.

The chain couples TRBV29-1 to TRBJ2-1; no definite D call. The V end lost 4 bases, the J end lost 8 bases, and 6 bases lay between the germline ends. The CDR3 is made up of 10 amino acids. Germline CDR1 reads SQVTM; CDR2 reads ANQGSEA. The CDR3 DNA reads as TGCAGCGTTGGCCGGGATGAGCAGTTCTTC. Translation gives CSVGRDEQFF.

This chain uses TRBV7-8 with TRBJ1-5, with D possibly TRBD1 on 5 matching bases. The V gene lost 2 bases and the J gene lost 7 bases, with 9 bases spanning the gap. Germline assignment: CDR1 SGHVS and CDR2 FQNEAQ. The CDR3 runs 13 residues. The chain's CDR3 is CASSLTGTQPQHF. The CDR3 DNA sequence: TGTGCCAGCAGCTTAACCGGGACGCAGCCCCAGCATTTT.